Below, 25 T cell receptor beta chains from the same sample are listed, as sequenced in a study of cytomegalovirus exposure and HLA in healthy donors. Clones were sequenced by immunoSEQ multiplex PCR, and TCRdb holds only the in-frame ones, with some missing. The sample contains about 71,000 clones, over 90% of which appear only once. The sequenced sample consisted of PBMCs. The receptor source for this set is a woman in her late teens or twenties in good health and CMV-seronegative.

This chain connects TRBV7-6 to TRBJ1-6; D possibly corresponds to TRBD1 (5 bases). The CDR3 loop spans 14 amino acids. Germline V gene lookup returns CDR1 SGHVS and CDR2 FNYEAQ. Trimming left V 5 bases short and J 10 bases short, with 15 bases between. The CDR3 protein is CASSPTRQRSPLHF. CDR3 sequence (DNA): TGTGCCAGCAGCCCGACTCGACAGAGGTCACCCCTCCACTTT. The full variable domain, its missing parts supplied by reference TRBV7-6 and TRBJ1-6, is GAGVSQSPRYKVTKRGQDVALRCDPISGHVSLYWYRQALGQGPEFLTYFNYEAQQDKSGLPNDRFSAERPEGSISTLTIQRTEQRDSAMYRCASSPTRQRSPLHFGNGTRLTVT.

The CDR3 nucleotides are TGTGCCAGCAGCCCGGGACTAGCCGACACAGATACGCAGTATTTT. Its protein product is CASSPGLADTDTQYF. The chain employs TRBV4-2 and TRBJ2-3; TRBD2 matches 9 bases. The length of the CDR3 is 15 residues. Germline loops: CDR1 LGHNA, CDR2 YNFKEQ. Trimming took 4 bases from V and 2 from J; bases not matched to a gene: 4.

V is TRBV7-8 and J is TRBJ2-1; D might be TRBD1 (6 bases). Per germline, CDR1 SGHVS and CDR2 FQNEAQ. This CDR3 region has 15 residues. Between the trimmed V and J ends, which lost 1 base and 1 base, there was a span of 8 bases. The CDR3 region is CASSLVDSSYNEQFF. The CDR3 coding sequence is TGTGCCAGCAGCTTAGTGGACAGTTCCTACAATGAGCAGTTCTTC.

This chain connects TRBV4-2 to TRBJ2-3, with TRBD2 matching 7 bases. CDR1 and CDR2 from the germline V gene are LGHNA and YNFKEQ. V dropped 0 bases and J dropped 0; count of bases not matched to a gene: 6. There are 17 residues in the CDR3. The CDR3 loop reads CASSQESTSASTDTQYF. In DNA, the CDR3 is TGTGCCAGCAGCCAAGAATCTACTAGCGCTAGCACAGATACGCAGTATTTT.

The chain employs TRBV10-2 and TRBJ1-1; 8 bases are shared with TRBD1. Germline assignment: CDR1 WSHSY and CDR2 SAAADI. The trim removed 6 bases at V and 4 bases at J, leaving 4 bases unmatched. CDR3 size: 13 residues. DNA of the CDR3: TGCGCCAGCAGGGGACAGGCCCTCACTGAAGCTTTCTTT. Protein sequence: CASRGQALTEAFF.

The chain recombines TRBV7-9 with TRBJ1-5; possibly TRBD1 for D (6 bases). The CDR3 length is 15 residues. V was clipped by 0 bases and J by 4 bases, with 10 bases between them. Looked up from germline, CDR1 is SEHNR and CDR2 is FQNEAQ (reference sequence). CDR3 nucleotides: TGTGCCAGCAGCTTAGCAGGGGGGGGTAATCAGCCCCAGCATTTT. Translating it yields CASSLAGGGNQPQHF.

J is TRBJ2-3 and V is TRBV4-3; 11 bases are a match to TRBD1. The CDR3 is 16 amino acids. The trim removed 0 bases at V and 4 bases at J, leaving 3 bases unmatched. CDR1 and CDR2 (germline): LGHNA, YSLEER. In DNA form, the CDR3 reads TGCGCCAGCAGCCAAGATCGGGGACAGGGGGCAGATACGCAGTATTTT. Its protein is CASSQDRGQGADTQYF.

The V call is TRBV4-3, the J call TRBJ1-5, with TRBD1 matching over 9 bases. The CDR3 length is 14 residues. The trim removed 4 bases at V and 4 bases at J, leaving 2 bases unmatched. The germline CDR1 and CDR2 sequences are LGHNA and YSLEER. For the CDR3, the DNA is TGCGCCAGCAGCCTCGGGACAGGGAATCAGCCCCAGCATTTT. Its protein is CASSLGTGNQPQHF.

V usage is TRBV30 and J usage is TRBJ2-3, with 8 bases that match TRBD2. The CDR3 sequence is 13 residues long. Germline values: CDR1 GTSNPN, CDR2 SVGIG (reference sequence). After removal of 4 bases from V and 2 bases from J, the junction contained 2 bases not matched to a gene. This CDR3 is CAWTGGDTDTQYF. The CDR3 region has the DNA TGTGCCTGGACGGGAGGGGACACAGATACGCAGTATTTT.

V gene TRBV7-3 combines with J gene TRBJ2-5; 8 bases are a match to TRBD2. Trimming took 5 bases from V and 1 from J; bases not matched to a gene: 0. The CDR3 extends over 13 amino acids. The germline V gene encodes CDR1 SGHTA and CDR2 FQGTGA. The CDR3 spells CASSRGGQETQYF. The CDR3 DNA sequence: TGTGCCAGCAGCCGGGGGGGCCAAGAGACCCAGTACTTC.

The rearrangement links TRBV18 to TRBJ1-1; D not resolved. V gave up 3 bases and J gave up 7 bases, with 12 bases separating them. Per germline, CDR1 KGHSH and CDR2 LQKENI. The CDR3 is made up of 13 amino acids. The CDR3 DNA reads as TGTGCCAGCTCACCGGGCCCAGAGGGTGAAGCTTTCTTT. Protein product: CASSPGPEGEAFF.

A few counts support this clone. The chain combines TRBV2 with TRBJ2-7; 7 bases fit TRBD2. CDR1 SNHLY and CDR2 FYNNEI come from the germline V gene. The ends lost 0 bases at V and 6 bases at J; junction bases unmatched: 8. The CDR3 consists of 15 residues. The CDR3 reads CASSEARGGDGEQYF. CDR3 coding DNA: TGTGCCAGCAGTGAAGCGCGTGGGGGGGACGGCGAGCAGTACTTC.

The rearrangement links TRBV27 to TRBJ2-5; possibly TRBD2 for D (6 bases). Germline V gene lookup returns CDR1 MNHEY and CDR2 SMNVEV (reference sequence). V shed 4 bases and J shed 2 bases, with 20 bases lying between them. This CDR3 spans 17 amino acids. The CDR3 here is CASSSASGRRGQETQYF. CDR3 DNA: TGTGCCAGCAGTTCCGCCTCGGGGAGGCGGGGACAAGAGACCCAGTACTTC.

This chain connects TRBV28 to TRBJ2-7; the match to TRBD1 covers 9 bases. The germline CDR1 and CDR2 sequences are MDHEN and SYDVKM. V dropped 5 bases and J dropped 5; count of bases not matched to a gene: 7. There are 14 residues in the CDR3. In nucleotides, the CDR3 is TGTGCCAGCAGTCCGCCGGGACAGGGCCACGAGCAGTACTTC. Its translation is CASSPPGQGHEQYF.

This clone was found once. The chain has TRBV5-1 and TRBJ2-3; 9 bases map to TRBD2. The CDR3 contains 15 residues. Germline CDR1 SGHRS, CDR2 YFSETQ. Losses at the gene ends were 5 bases for V and 1 base for J; bases not matched to a gene: 5. The CDR3 DNA reads as TGCGCCAGCAGTGTAGCGGGGGATGGCACAGATACGCAGTATTTT. The encoded protein is CASSVAGDGTDTQYF.

Of note for this clone: Distinct nucleotide sequences in the sample also encode this CDR3. V usage is TRBV27 and J usage is TRBJ2-5, with 7 bases lining up with TRBD2. The V gene's germline CDR1 is MNHEY and CDR2 SMNVEV (reference sequence). This CDR3 is built from 16 residues. V shed 1 base and J 0 bases; nucleotides not matched to a gene: 5. CDR3: CASSLWGGTDQETQYF. The CDR3 region has the DNA TGTGCCAGCAGTTTATGGGGGGGGACCGACCAAGAGACCCAGTACTTC.

The CDR3 is CASSSEARDQETQYF. The CDR3 nucleotides are TGTGCCAGCAGTTCAGAAGCGCGGGATCAAGAGACCCAGTACTTC. J is TRBJ2-5 and V is TRBV28; D is possibly TRBD2 (6 bases). The V gene lost 4 bases and the J gene lost 2 bases, with 14 bases spanning the gap. The CDR3 contains 15 residues. Germline CDR1 reads MDHEN; CDR2 reads SYDVKM.

This chain links TRBV28 with TRBJ2-5; 9 bases are a match to TRBD2. The CDR3 loop spans 14 amino acids. Per germline, CDR1 MDHEN and CDR2 SYDVKM. Trimming took 4 bases from V and 4 from J; bases not matched to a gene: 4. The CDR3: CASSSGSGRETQYF. In DNA form, the CDR3 reads TGTGCCAGCAGTTCCGGTAGCGGGAGAGAGACCCAGTACTTC.

V usage is TRBV6-6 and J usage is TRBJ2-2; possibly TRBD1 for D (6 bases). Germline V gives CDR1 MNHNY, CDR2 SVGAGI (reference sequence). Trimming took off 8 bases at V and 4 bases at J, with 14 bases between the two ends. This CDR3 is 14 amino acids long. CDR3 DNA: TGTGCCAGCTTCAGGGGTGAGATCACCGGGGAGCTGTTTTTT. It yields the protein CASFRGEITGELFF.

The genes are TRBV7-2 and TRBJ1-1, with a weak D call TRBD1 (5 bases). Germline V gene sequence: CDR1 SGHTA, CDR2 FQGNSA. With 2 bases removed from V and 1 base from J, the gap between germline ends came to 8 bases. This CDR3 is built from 14 residues. CDR3 residues: CASSLPGKNTEAFF. The CDR3 DNA follows: TGTGCCAGCAGCTTACCAGGGAAGAACACTGAAGCTTTCTTT.

The CDR3 loop is CASSWDRGRNTEAFF. CDR3 DNA sequence: TGTGCCAGCAGCTGGGACAGGGGTAGGAACACTGAAGCTTTCTTT. The chain carries TRBV7-6 and TRBJ1-1; 10 nucleotides align to TRBD1. CDR1 and CDR2 from the germline V gene are SGHVS and FNYEAQ. This CDR3 is 15 amino acids long. The ends lost 4 bases at V and 1 base at J; junction bases unmatched: 3.

The V and J genes are TRBV19 and TRBJ2-6; 7 positions agree with TRBD2. The CDR3 has 20 amino acids. Germline V CDR1 and CDR2: LNHDA, SQIVND (reference sequence). V dropped 4 bases and J dropped 0; count of bases not matched to a gene: 15. CDR3 loop: CASSKESLTSVSSGANVLTF. The DNA of the CDR3 is TGTGCCAGTAGTAAGGAGAGTCTTACTAGCGTGAGCTCTGGGGCCAACGTCCTGACTTTC.

This chain uses TRBV9 with TRBJ2-7; 7 nucleotides match TRBD2. The CDR3 is 14 residues long. With 4 bases clipped from V and 5 bases from J, the junction kept 9 bases outside the gene matches. CDR1 is SGDLS, CDR2 YYNGEE, per germline. The CDR3 DNA reads TGTGCCAGCAGCCCGTCGGGGGGAGCCCACGAGCAGTACTTC. Protein: CASSPSGGAHEQYF.

The chain joins TRBV7-9 to TRBJ1-4; D is unclear. The CDR3 runs 13 residues. V lost 5 bases, J lost 8 bases, and 12 bases lay in between. Germline V gene lookup returns CDR1 SEHNR and CDR2 FQNEAQ (reference sequence). The CDR3 DNA follows: TGTGCCAGCAGCGCTTTGGGAGAGGAAAAACTGTTTTTT. This codes for CASSALGEEKLFF.

This clone was picked up one time. V and J are TRBV15 and TRBJ2-2; 8 positions agree with TRBD1. Trimming took 3 bases from V and 4 from J; bases not matched to a gene: 10. This CDR3 has 17 residues. CDR1 and CDR2 (germline): LNHNV, YYDKDF (reference sequence). CDR3 DNA: TGTGCCACCAGCAGTGGGAAGGACAGGGTACGCACCGGGGAGCTGTTTTTT. Translating it yields CATSSGKDRVRTGELFF.